Sequencing of this T cell receptor beta chain was carried out in a study of blood T cell repertoires in COVID-19 (dated by TCRdb to 2019 to 2021). With respect to the entire study: Collaborator samples came from the United States, Italy and Spain and covered acute and convalescent phases of COVID-19. Samples were obtained from the ongoing ImmuneRACE study (first 160 participants) and from over 1,000 subjects provided by 6 global collaborators. The repertoires were released in a freely available public database intended as a resource for research on the immune response to SARS-CoV-2. The material from the prospective study consisted of cDNA or gDNA derived from T cells, B-cell-depleted T cells, or PBMCs. Where HLA class I and class II types were available, the types were taken from metadata supplied by the sample provider, not from assay-based typing. Nearly every sample came with metadata listing a de-identified subject ID, COVID-19 status, age in years and sex. Subjects who had been exposed to COVID-19, were actively infected with it, or had recovered from it provided the deeply sampled blood TCRbeta repertoires that made up the dataset. The paper's findings and limits, for the study overall: The quantity of clinical and demographic metadata differed by source and by participant and was supplied without curation.

Points on this clone: The specificity of this receptor is unknown. It has no much larger one-base neighbor in the sample; base qualities were not kept.

Participants in the prospective study were enrolled through a virtual design, were aged about 18 to 89 years, and lived in approximately 25 United States geographic areas. In the prospective study, participants were assigned to cohorts based on the clinical history participants reported in a screening survey and a study questionnaire. Recovered participants in ImmuneRACE Cohort 3 were defined as having two consecutive negative NP/OP PCR tests, clearance from a healthcare professional, or resolution of symptoms. In the prospective study, mobile phlebotomists collected whole blood, serum and a nasopharyngeal or oropharyngeal swab from each participant. Prospective study participants could optionally give additional blood draws and questionnaires over an approximately 2-month period. Prospective study blood samples were shipped either frozen or at room temperature before DNA extraction. TCRbeta CDR3 regions were amplified from genomic DNA by means of the immunoSEQ Assay, a bias-controlled multiplex PCR. In the paper's pipeline: Within the assay, amplification of reference gene primers was used to estimate how many nucleated cells each sample contained. Sequence reads were collapsed and filtered to measure the absolute abundance of every unique TCRbeta CDR3 rearrangement. For each sample, productive Simpson clonality was calculated as the square root of Simpson's diversity index across productive rearrangements. Here the immuneACCESS table is served through TCRdb, limited to in-frame sequences with V and J called. Missing clones are a known gap in these copies; in checked studies unresolved V genes cover under half, and the rest lacks a known reason. V and J calls plus clone size are reproduced from that table; the DNA served to infer D and trimming. Counted in this sample were over 150,000 clones; around 73% of them appeared once. In total, the top ten clones hold 15% to 20% of the sample.

As encoded in the germline V gene (reference sequence), CDR1 is MNHNY while CDR2 is SVGAGI. There are 14 amino acids in the CDR3, from cysteine to phenylalanine inclusive. Only the CDR3 DNA is retained, 42 bases long and in frame from the first base. Trimming removed 0 bases from V and 6 bases from J; the gene matches leave 4 bases unexplained. The chain was built from TRBV6-6 and TRBJ1-2, and TRBD1 aligns with 7 junction nucleotides. The receptor was derived from a woman aged 45-65 years who had recovered from COVID-19. Sequenced sample: PBMCs or T cells enriched from blood (not recorded which). The CDR3 corresponds to CASSYSRQGDGYTF. The base sequence is TGTGCCAGCAGTTACTCGAGGCAGGGGGATGGCTACACCTTC.